The clone carrying this T cell receptor beta chain was detected ten times or more. Its antigen is still unknown. Sample time point: newly diagnosed GD, antithyroid drugs for less than 3 months. PBMC RNA was the source of the TCR library. Patients came from an endocrinology department in Xi'an, China. This sample was included in a study of regulatory T cells in long-lasting Graves disease. Study-level information: Graves' patients, diagnosed recently, had received antithyroid drugs under 3 months. The study's findings and limits: Persistent disease preferred TRBV28, TRBJ1-2 and TRBJ2-5. Sharing of public clonotypes was greater in persistent patients (about 3,000) than in new patients (around 1,000).

Building of the TCR beta libraries involved iRepertoire HTBI primers and Arm-PCR of CDR3 regions. TCRdb re-analysed the multiplex PCR reads in MiXCR, keeping a single row per CDR3 protein. The repertoire holds around 250,000 distinct CDR3 sequences, with 20% to 25% as singletons. Trimming cost V 3 bases and J 3 bases, with 0 bases left between them. The germline V gene has CDR1 MNHNS and CDR2 SASEGT. CDR3 length: 10 amino acids. The sequence was collected from a female donor with Graves disease. This specimen consisted of peripheral blood mononuclear cells (PBMCs), obtained at new diagnosis, from a patient treated with antithyroid drugs. The chain has TRBV6-1 and TRBJ2-7; D unclear. CDR3: CASSDYEQYF. DNA of the CDR3: TGTGCCAGCAGTGACTACGAGCAGTACTTC.